This TCR beta chain was captured by sequencing in a study of T and B cells in COVID-19 patients. Study details: Peripheral blood came from COVID-19 patients with active infection or after recovery. Comorbidities linked to unfavorable COVID-19 outcome were present in 18 of 20 active-infection patients. Study findings and constraints: Highly clonal in active COVID-19, TRB repertoires exceeded healthy-donor diversity and richness at recovery.

Germline CDR1 is GTSNPN and CDR2 is SVGIG (reference sequence). The ends lost 3 bases at V and 3 bases at J; junction bases unmatched: 11. The CDR3 totals 17 residues. TRB rearrangements were amplified by multiplex PCR with BIOMED2 TRB-A/B primers. TCRdb recomputed calls from the multiplex PCR reads with MiXCR, one row per CDR3 protein. The sample shows almost 6,000 distinct CDR3 sequences, 25% to 30% of them seen only once. TRB was amplified from around 230-520 ng of blood genomic DNA. With regard to this clonotype: Its antigen is not known.

This chain joins TRBV30 and TRBJ2-5; 12 bases agree with TRBD1. The sample taken for sequencing was blood. This receptor was obtained from a human donor with active COVID-19. This chain's CDR3 is CAWRLLAGTGGEETQYF. CDR3 DNA sequence: TGTGCCTGGAGACTACTTGCCGGGACAGGGGGCGAAGAGACCCAGTACTTC.